One sample yielded the 29 T cell receptor beta chains listed below, sequenced in a study of T cell responses to AZD1222 COVID-19 vaccine (dated by TCRdb to about 2021). Library construction relied on the immunoSEQ multiplex PCR assay. TCRdb obtained this table from immuneACCESS and retained in-frame rearrangements with V and J assigned. These tables miss some clones; where compared with another copy, unresolved V genes account for less than half of the shortfall, and the remainder is unexplained. The sample table records some 130,000 clones; 90% of these occur just once. About 7% of the sample is taken by the ten largest. The sample's time point label, in plain terms: baseline before first vaccination. The sample here was peripheral blood, taken on day 0 of AZD1222 vaccination. These receptor sequences come from an adult in good health.

The chain couples TRBV11-1 to TRBJ1-1, with D possibly matching TRBD1 (5 bases). The V gene lost 6 bases and the J gene lost 2 bases, with 13 bases spanning the gap. This CDR3 comprises 14 residues. Germline-derived CDR1 and CDR2 are SGHAT and FQDESV (reference sequence). The CDR3 DNA reads TGTGCCAGCAGGTCTCCGGGGGGTAACACTGAAGCTTTCTTT. Translating gives CASRSPGGNTEAFF. Complete variable domain (other parts from reference TRBV11-1 and TRBJ1-1): EAEVAQSPRYKITEKSQAVAFWCDPISGHATLYWYRQILGQGPELLVQFQDESVVDDSQLPKDRFSAERLKGVDSTLKIQPAELGDSAMYLCASRSPGGNTEAFFGQGTRLTVV.

The chain is built from TRBV19 and TRBJ2-7, with D unresolved. Trimming removed 1 base at V and 0 bases at J, with 7 bases between. CDR1 LNHDA and CDR2 SQIVND come from the germline V gene (reference sequence). CDR3 size: 14 residues. In DNA form, the CDR3 reads TGTGCCAGTAGTATAGCGGCAGACTCCTACGAGCAGTACTTC. Translated, it gives CASSIAADSYEQYF.

The gene calls are TRBV12-5 and TRBJ1-2; D uncertain. Looked up from germline, CDR1 is LGHNT and CDR2 is FRNRAP. The CDR3 consists of 13 residues. V lost 10 bases and J 5 bases, leaving 17 bases between the germline ends. The CDR3 region has the DNA TGTGCTACCCTCGAGGCGGATTTATATGGCTACACCTTC. Its protein is CATLEADLYGYTF.

V usage is TRBV9 and J usage is TRBJ1-1, with 7 bases that match TRBD1. Germline assignment: CDR1 SGDLS and CDR2 YYNGEE. The J segment lost 4 bases and the V segment lost 5 bases, leaving 11 bases of the junction unmatched. The CDR3 runs to 15 residues. The CDR3 DNA reads as TGTGCCAGCAGTCTTATAAGGGGGCTGTTCACTGAAGCTTTCTTT. Translated, it gives CASSLIRGLFTEAFF.

The J gene is TRBJ2-2, the V gene TRBV19; D is unresolved. Germline-derived CDR1 and CDR2 are LNHDA and SQIVND (reference sequence). V was trimmed by 7 bases and J by 4 bases, leaving 7 bases between them. The length of the CDR3 is 12 residues. CDR3 sequence reads: CASKARTGELFF. CDR3 nucleotides: TGTGCCAGTAAGGCCCGCACCGGGGAGCTGTTTTTT.

The chain has TRBV2 and TRBJ2-5; no clear D gene. V shed 6 bases and J shed 2 bases, with 4 bases lying between them. Germline V CDR1 and CDR2: SNHLY, FYNNEI. The CDR3 loop spans 11 amino acids. Here the CDR3 reads CASRLQETQYF. CDR3 bases: TGTGCCAGCAGGTTACAAGAGACCCAGTACTTC.

This clone is a singleton in its sample. The J gene is TRBJ1-3, the V gene TRBV9, with D unclear. CDR3 length: 15 residues. Between the trimmed V and J ends, which lost 5 bases and 0 bases, there was a span of 12 bases. Germline lookup yields CDR1 SGDLS and CDR2 YYNGEE. In nucleotides, the CDR3 is TGTGCCAGCAGTCCGGCGGCCAACTCTGGAAACACCATATATTTT. It yields the protein CASSPAANSGNTIYF.

This chain joins TRBV19 and TRBJ1-5; D gene uncertain. The ends were cut back, 7 bases at V and 3 bases at J, with 16 bases in the middle. CDR1 LNHDA and CDR2 SQIVND come from the germline V gene (reference sequence). The CDR3 runs 15 residues. The CDR3 is CASIHRYHTNQPQHF. CDR3 nucleotides: TGTGCCAGTATCCACAGATACCATACCAATCAGCCCCAGCATTTT.

This rearrangement joins TRBV28 to TRBJ1-4; a possible D gene is TRBD1 (6 bases). Germline V gene lookup returns CDR1 MDHEN and CDR2 SYDVKM. The CDR3 is 14 residues long. V lost 8 bases and J lost 0, with 10 bases in between. This CDR3 reads CASRDTPTNEKLFF. DNA for the CDR3: TGTGCCAGCCGGGACACCCCAACTAATGAAAAACTGTTTTTT.

The chain couples TRBV29-1 to TRBJ1-3; D may be TRBD1 (6 bases). CDR3 length equals 13 residues. V gave up 5 bases and J gave up 4 bases, with 12 bases separating them. Germline V gene sequence: CDR1 SQVTM, CDR2 ANQGSEA. As DNA, the CDR3 is TGCAGCGTTAAGGACAGTAGCGGAAACACCATATATTTT. Encoded protein: CSVKDSSGNTIYF.

The rearrangement uses TRBV19 and TRBJ1-2; TRBD1 aligns across 7 bases. Germline V gives CDR1 LNHDA, CDR2 SQIVND (reference sequence). Trimming removed 2 bases from V and 6 bases from J; junction bases left unmatched: 3. The CDR3 covers 13 residues. Written as DNA, the CDR3 is TGTGCCAGTAGTATACATACAGGGGATGGCTACACCTTC. It specifies CASSIHTGDGYTF. The full variable domain, rest sourced from reference TRBV19 and TRBJ1-2, is DGGITQSPKYLFRKEGQNVTLSCEQNLNHDAMYWYRQDPGQGLRLIYYSQIVNDFQKGDIAEGYSVSREKKESFPLTVTSAQKNPTAFYLCASSIHTGDGYTFGSGTRLTVV.

The chain has TRBV10-3 and TRBJ2-5, with D unresolved. Trimming left V 3 bases short and J 2 bases short, with 7 bases between. Germline V lookup: CDR1 ENHRY, CDR2 SYGVKD. The CDR3 is made up of 13 amino acids. CDR3 nucleotide sequence: TGTGCCATCAGTGACGAAAGACAAGAGACCCAGTACTTC. Its translation: CAISDERQETQYF.

The chain is built from TRBV5-1 and TRBJ1-2, with D perhaps TRBD1 (6 bases). CDR1 and CDR2 from the germline V gene are SGHRS and YFSETQ. The length of the CDR3 is 15 residues. V was shortened by 4 bases and J by 4 bases, with 17 bases between the two germline ends. The DNA of the CDR3 is TGCGCCAGCAGCACTGGGTCGGGACAAGTCTATGGCTACACCTTC. Translated, it gives CASSTGSGQVYGYTF. The entire variable domain, with the rest obtained from reference TRBV5-1 and TRBJ1-2, is as follows: KAGVTQTPRYLIKTRGQQVTLSCSPISGHRSVSWYQQTPGQGLQFLFEYFSETQRNKGNFPGRFSGRQFSNSRSEMNVSTLELGDSALYLCASSTGSGQVYGYTFGSGTRLTVV.

The genes are TRBV6-1 and TRBJ1-1; no clear D. The CDR3 loop spans 14 amino acids. Germline V gene data show CDR1 as MNHNS and CDR2 as SASEGT. The V end lost 2 bases, the J end lost 5 bases, and 12 bases lay between the germline ends. The CDR3 region is CASSEFEGSTEAFF. The CDR3, as DNA: TGTGCCAGCAGTGAATTTGAGGGAAGTACTGAAGCTTTCTTT.

The chain has TRBV24-1 and TRBJ1-3, with D unclear. Germline-derived CDR1 and CDR2 are KGHDR and SFDVKD. V dropped 3 bases and J dropped 0 bases, with 8 bases sitting between them. The CDR3 consists of 15 residues. CDR3 sequence: CATSDPKDSGNTIYF. CDR3 DNA sequence: TGTGCCACCAGTGATCCCAAAGACTCTGGAAACACCATATATTTT.

This chain uses TRBV19 with TRBJ2-5, with 7 bases that match TRBD1. J gave up 4 bases and V 10 bases, and 9 bases lay outside the gene matches. This CDR3 has 13 amino acids. Germline V gene lookup returns CDR1 LNHDA and CDR2 SQIVND (reference sequence). CDR3 amino acids: CAINRDSGETQYF. DNA for the CDR3: TGTGCCATCAACCGGGACAGTGGAGAGACCCAGTACTTC.

This clone appeared a single time. V usage is TRBV28 and J usage is TRBJ1-5, with D possibly TRBD1 on 6 matching bases. The germline CDR1 and CDR2 sequences are MDHEN and SYDVKM. The CDR3 runs to 13 residues. V lost 5 bases to trimming and J lost 4 bases, with 9 bases between them. The CDR3 reads CASSDRFNQPQHF. The DNA of the CDR3 is TGTGCCAGCAGTGACAGGTTTAATCAGCCCCAGCATTTT.

The chain uses TRBV6-1 and TRBJ2-7; D ambiguous. The V end lost 5 bases, the J end lost 7 bases, and 9 bases lay between the germline ends. The CDR3 is made up of 11 amino acids. The germline V gene has CDR1 MNHNS and CDR2 SASEGT. This CDR3 is CASSYTVEQYF. The DNA for the CDR3 is TGTGCCAGCAGTTATACGGTAGAGCAGTACTTC.

This rearrangement joins TRBV28 to TRBJ1-4; D unresolved. Trimming pared 7 bases from V and 8 bases from J, leaving 20 bases between. The CDR3 runs 15 residues. Germline-derived CDR1 and CDR2 are MDHEN and SYDVKM. CDR3 amino acids: CASTPPGWIGEKLFF. For the CDR3, the DNA is TGTGCCAGCACTCCCCCCGGGTGGATTGGGGAAAAACTGTTTTTT.

The chain is built from TRBV5-4 and TRBJ1-1; maybe TRBD1 (6 bases). The CDR3 spans 15 residues. Looked up from germline, CDR1 is SGHNT and CDR2 is YYREEE (reference sequence). V was clipped by 4 bases and J by 2 bases, with 15 bases between them. As DNA, the CDR3 is TGTGCCAGCAGCACGGGGGGCGTGGGAAACACTGAAGCTTTCTTT. It translates to CASSTGGVGNTEAFF.

This clone has only a few counts. The V and J genes are TRBV5-1 and TRBJ2-3; TRBD2 matches 9 bases. CDR1 SGHRS and CDR2 YFSETQ come from the germline V gene. The CDR3 loop spans 14 amino acids. V was clipped by 4 bases and J by 2 bases; unmatched bases: 2. CDR3 nucleotides: TGCGCCAGCAGCCAGCGGGGGGTCACAGATACGCAGTATTTT. Protein: CASSQRGVTDTQYF.

This chain connects TRBV5-1 to TRBJ1-6; maybe TRBD1 (6 bases). Between the trimmed V and J ends, which lost 1 base and 7 bases, there was a span of 12 bases. This CDR3 is 15 amino acids long. Germline V CDR1 and CDR2: SGHRS, YFSETQ. CDR3 amino acids: CASSLQLDRNSPLHF. DNA of the CDR3: TGCGCCAGCAGCTTGCAACTGGACAGAAATTCACCCCTCCACTTT.

The rearrangement uses TRBV6-5 and TRBJ2-2, with 11 bases lining up with TRBD2. The V gene end was trimmed by 1 base and the J gene end by 14 bases; junction bases not matched to a gene: 12. The CDR3 has 16 residues. Germline V gives CDR1 MNHEY, CDR2 SVGAGI. CDR3 sequence (DNA): TGTGCCAGCAGTTACTTTAGCGGGGGGGCCCTCCCTGGCCTGTTTTTT. Its translation is CASSYFSGGALPGLFF.

The genes are TRBV27 and TRBJ1-5, with TRBD1 matching over 7 bases. With V trimmed by 7 bases and J by 3 bases, 6 bases remained unmatched. This CDR3 spans 14 amino acids. Germline V gene sequence: CDR1 MNHEY, CDR2 SMNVEV (reference sequence). The DNA for the CDR3 is TGTGCCAGCAAATACCAGGGGGACAATCAGCCCCAGCATTTT. It encodes CASKYQGDNQPQHF.

The genes are TRBV11-2 and TRBJ1-6; maybe TRBD1 (5 bases). Germline CDR1 SGHAT, CDR2 FQNNGV. V lost 1 base and J 9 bases, leaving 16 bases between the germline ends. The CDR3 totals 16 residues. The DNA for the CDR3 is TGTGCCAGCAGCTTAGTCCCGGCAGGGCTGGGTTCACCCCTCCACTTT. It is translated as CASSLVPAGLGSPLHF.

The chain is built from TRBV11-2 and TRBJ1-2; 8 bases are shared with TRBD1. Germline loops: CDR1 SGHAT, CDR2 FQNNGV. The V and J ends lost 5 bases and 4 bases, in that order; junction bases with no gene match: 9. The CDR3 covers 15 residues. CDR3 in DNA: TGTGCCAGCAGCCTTTCAGGGGGCGCGGGCTATGGCTACACCTTC. This sequence encodes CASSLSGGAGYGYTF.

The chain couples TRBV5-3 to TRBJ2-7; no clear D gene. TRBV5-3 is identified as an open reading frame with a role that is uncertain. The CDR3 runs to 14 residues. Between the trimmed V and J ends, which lost 0 bases and 6 bases, there was a span of 13 bases. DNA of the CDR3: TGTGCCAGAAGCTTGGGCCTAGAGAGGTCCGAGCAGTACTTC. Translated: CARSLGLERSEQYF.

The CDR3 loop reads CASSSGGSNQPQHF. The CDR3, as DNA: TGTGCCAGCAGCTCCGGCGGGAGCAATCAGCCCCAGCATTTT. V usage is TRBV7-9 and J usage is TRBJ1-5; the D is unclear. V was clipped by 4 bases and J by 1 base, with 8 bases between them. In germline, CDR1 is SEHNR, CDR2 FQNEAQ (reference sequence). This CDR3 comprises 14 residues.

This clone was seen a handful of times. The chain is built from TRBV6-5 and TRBJ2-7, with 10 bases fitting TRBD2. In germline, CDR1 is MNHEY, CDR2 SVGAGI. The CDR3 has 14 residues. V gave up 6 bases and J gave up 7 bases; unmatched junction bases: 9. The CDR3 region is CASSLLAGTGEQYF. Here the CDR3 DNA reads TGTGCCAGCAGCCTACTAGCGGGGACAGGAGAGCAGTACTTC.